This T cell receptor (beta chain) was identified in a study of human T cells and chemical hapten exposure. The wider study: Per-sample TCR yield variability stemmed mainly from small pooled library volume differences.

CDR3 size: 15 residues. Trimming removed 5 bases from V and 0 bases from J; junction bases left unmatched: 3. Germline values: CDR1 LNHNV, CDR2 YYDKDF (reference sequence). This clonotype was counted many times. Its antigen remains unknown. Study-level results: Significantly greater numbers of large CDR3 similarity clusters came from expanded TCRs than from controls. TCRs at a frequency above 1 in 1000 stayed unchanged with DPC sensitization.

From the RACE reads, TCRdb called clonotypes with MiXCR, one entry per CDR3 protein. The sample yields 300,000 to 450,000 distinct CDR3 sequences, approximately 5.8% seen once. Time point defined: pre-sensitization, week 0. The treatment: therapeutic diphenylcyclopropenone sensitization with weekly scalp DPC. The starting material was whole blood, obtained in connection with sensitization to the hapten diphenylcyclopropenone (DPC). The rearrangement uses TRBV15 and TRBJ1-1, with 10 bases aligning to TRBD1. This clonotype was sampled from a young woman with alopecia areata. Some clones in this sample may be carry-over from other donors' samples. The CDR3, as DNA: TGTGCCACCAGCTGGGGACAGGGGATGAACACTGAAGCTTTCTTT. Amino acid sequence: CATSWGQGMNTEAFF.